What follows are 20 T cell receptor beta chains derived from one specimen sequenced in a study of tumor-infiltrating lymphocytes in primary liver carcinoma. DNA and RNA were both co-extracted from about 19-30 mg of bulk tissue that had not been sorted. TCR beta cDNA was made from roughly 500 ng total RNA with a constant-region primer. Slightly modified ARM-PCR served as the procedure for the TCR beta libraries. These libraries came from three rounds of nested multiplex PCR. A C-beta reverse primer and TRBV1-TRBV30 forward primers served in each of the first two PCR rounds, at 10 cycles apiece. One entry per CDR3 protein, called by TCRdb with MiXCR from the multiplex PCR reads. The sample shows about 210,000 distinct CDR3 sequences, around four fifths of them seen only once. Sequenced material: tumor tissue from primary liver carcinoma. The receptors derive from a man between 35 and 55 years old with primary liver carcinoma and hepatitis B virus infection.

DNA for the CDR3: TGTGCCTACAGTTACCCGGGGGCGGAGACCCAGTACTTC. Residues: CAYSYPGAETQYF. The rearrangement uses TRBV6-5 and TRBJ2-5; either TRBD1 or TRBD2 may fit D (6 bases each). The V gene lost 11 bases and the J gene lost 5 bases, with 18 bases spanning the gap. Germline CDR1 is MNHEY and CDR2 is SVGAGI. This CDR3 contains 13 residues.

The chain uses TRBV11-2 and TRBJ2-6; the D call may be TRBD1 or TRBD2 (5 bases each). Deletions cut 5 bases from V and 1 base from J, with 27 bases between. This CDR3 comprises 21 residues. Germline CDR1 SGHAT, CDR2 FQNNGV. CDR3 nucleotides: TGTGCCAGCAGCATGAGGGGAGACATGGGCATATCCCTTTCTGGGGCCAACGTCCTGACTTTC. Translated: CASSMRGDMGISLSGANVLTF.

As for this clonotype: Because it lacks the conserved phenylalanine or tryptophan at the end, this CDR3 is likely a read error. The rearrangement joins TRBV12-3 or TRBV12-4 to TRBJ2-1; D remains unclear. The CDR3 length is 12 residues. CDR3 nucleotides: TGTCCCAGCAGCCCTCTAGGGAATGAGCAGTTCTCC. Translation: CPSSPLGNEQFS.

Worth noting for this clonotype: At one boundary the junction diverges from the germline segment, which might be a read error. The rearrangement uses TRBV28 and TRBJ2-1, with 12 positions matching TRBD2. Germline V CDR1 and CDR2: MDHEN, SYDVKM. The CDR3 is 14 residues long. CDR3 sequence (DNA): TGTGCCAGCAGTCCCCCCAATGGACTAGCGGGAACGTACTTC. Translation: CASSPPNGLAGTYF. Supplemented by reference TRBV28 and TRBJ2-1, the full variable domain reads DVKVTQSSRYLVKRTGEKVFLECVQDMDHENMFWYRQDPGLGLRLIYFSYDVKMKEKGDIPEGYSVSREKKERFSLILESASTNQTSMYLCASSPPNGLAGTYFGPGTRLTVL.

The gene calls are TRBV12-3 or TRBV12-4 and TRBJ1-5; D might be TRBD1 (5 bases). The V end lost 5 bases, the J end lost 9 bases, and 14 bases lay between the germline ends. This CDR3 contains 13 residues. The CDR3 DNA sequence: TGTGCCAGCAGTACGAGGGGTGAGAGGCCCCAGCATTTT. Its protein is CASSTRGERPQHF.

The sample holds one count of this clonotype. One base away lies a much larger clone, so this may be a sequencing read error. This chain uses TRBV24-1 with TRBJ1-2; 7 positions match TRBD1. Looked up from germline, CDR1 is KGHDR and CDR2 is SFDVKD. V gave up 7 bases and J gave up 6 bases; unmatched junction bases: 16. The CDR3 length is 16 residues. CDR3 residues: CATSTDSGTDANGYTF. Here the CDR3 DNA reads TGTGCCACCAGCACCGATTCCGGGACAGACGCCAATGGCTACACCTTC.

Concerning this clonotype itself: Lacking the conserved final phenylalanine or tryptophan, this CDR3 likely reflects a read error. The J gene is TRBJ2-7, the V gene TRBV6-1; tentatively, D is TRBD2 (5 bases). Germline V CDR1 and CDR2: MNHNS, SASEGT. The V and J ends lost 1 base and 2 bases respectively, with 12 bases between them. The CDR3 length is 15 residues. The CDR3 region is CASSEESGSPYEQYI. The DNA for the CDR3 is TGTGCCAGCAGTGAAGAGAGTGGGAGCCCCTACGAGCAGTACATC.

This clonotype appeared a single time. A read error may be the cause here, since a much bigger clone is one base away. J is TRBJ2-1 and V is TRBV5-1; no clear D. The V gene lost 2 bases and the J gene lost 8 bases, with 17 bases spanning the gap. CDR1 is SGHRS, CDR2 YFSETQ, per germline. The CDR3 totals 15 residues. CDR3 DNA sequence: TGCGCCAGCAGCTTTTTAGGCTGGAAGGGCGATGAGCAGTTCTTC. This encodes CASSFLGWKGDEQFF.

As concerns this clonotype: The CDR3 does not end in the conserved phenylalanine or tryptophan, so this is likely a read error. V is TRBV11-2 and J is TRBJ2-1; TRBD2 is a possible D gene (5 bases). The germline V gene has CDR1 SGHAT and CDR2 FQNNGV. This CDR3 is 14 amino acids long. Written as DNA, the CDR3 is TGTGCTAGCAGCTTGTCGGGGTTCGTCAATGAGCAGTTCCTC. It is translated as CASSLSGFVNEQFL.

Note on this clonotype: In this CDR3 the conserved last residue, phenylalanine or tryptophan, is missing, so a read error is likely. No DNA is shown, since the ends of the CDR3 on it are uncertain; the CDR3 is the one TCRdb lists. The chain has TRBV4-1 and TRBJ2-2; TRBD1 is the table's D call and was not checked against the DNA. Germline V CDR1 and CDR2: MGHRA, YSYEKL. The CDR3 is 14 amino acids in total, end residues counted. The chain's CDR3 is CASTRARNTGELFS.

Points on this clonotype: At one end the junction does not follow the germline gene, possibly because of a read error. The CDR3 region is CSVRLTRELFF. CDR3 nucleotide sequence: TGCAGCGTTAGACTCACCAGGGAGCTGTTTTTT. The chain combines TRBV29-1 with TRBJ2-2, with unresolved D. The CDR3 contains 11 residues. The germline CDR1 and CDR2 sequences are SQVTM and ANQGSEA.

Note on this clonotype: The junction departs from the called germline gene at one end, perhaps through a read error. The chain couples TRBV4-3 to TRBJ2-7; D may be TRBD1 (6 bases). From germline, CDR1 is LGHNA and CDR2 YSLEER. This CDR3 comprises 15 residues. Here the CDR3 reads CAGSQDLTGSYEQYF. The DNA of the CDR3 is TGTGCCGGCAGTCAAGACCTGACAGGCTCCTACGAGCAGTACTTC.

Concerning this clonotype: Lacking the conserved final phenylalanine or tryptophan, this CDR3 likely reflects a read error. The chain employs TRBV5-4 and TRBJ2-1; 9 nucleotides align to TRBD1. Germline V lookup: CDR1 SGHNT, CDR2 YYREEE (reference sequence). Trimming removed 2 bases from V and 4 bases from J; junction bases left unmatched: 4. The CDR3 has 15 amino acids. The CDR3 spells CASSLVGQGYNEQFL. In DNA, the CDR3 is TGTGCCAGCAGCTTAGTGGGACAGGGTTACAATGAGCAGTTCTTA.

This clonotype was detected a few times. This chain uses TRBV29-1 with TRBJ2-3; 16 bases map to TRBD2. Trimming at V came to 7 bases and at J to 7 bases, leaving 11 bases not matched to a gene. Germline V gene lookup returns CDR1 SQVTM and CDR2 ANQGSEA. This CDR3 region has 16 residues. The CDR3 here is CSAPGTSGRVINTQYF. CDR3 in DNA: TGCAGCGCGCCCGGGACTAGCGGGAGGGTTATCAATACGCAGTATTTT.

The genes are TRBV2 and TRBJ2-5; D perhaps matches TRBD1 (6 bases). CDR3 length: 14 residues. Per germline, CDR1 SNHLY and CDR2 FYNNEI. Trimming removed 5 bases at V and 0 bases at J, with 10 bases between. CDR3 DNA sequence: TGTGCCAGCAGTAAGGACAGTAACCAAGAGACCCAGTACTTC. Encoded protein: CASSKDSNQETQYF.

The chain links TRBV6-5 to TRBJ2-1, with 9 bases aligning to TRBD1. In germline, CDR1 is MNHEY, CDR2 SVGAGI. Trimming removed 7 bases from V and 4 bases from J; junction bases left unmatched: 14. CDR3 length equals 17 residues. The CDR3 sequence is CASIDRSGTGLYNEQFF. In nucleotides, the CDR3 is TGTGCCAGCATTGATCGATCCGGGACAGGGCTATACAATGAGCAGTTCTTC.

With respect to this clonotype: This may stem from a read error, because a much larger clone lies one nucleotide away. Likely a read error: the CDR3 ends without its conserved phenylalanine or tryptophan. This chain links TRBV12-3 or TRBV12-4 with TRBJ2-4; tentatively, D is TRBD1 (5 bases). The CDR3 runs 13 residues. With 6 bases removed from V and 4 bases from J, the gap between germline ends came to 10 bases. The CDR3 DNA follows: TGTGCCAGCAGCTTCGACAGTAAAAACATTCAGTACTTG. Translation gives CASSFDSKNIQYL.

Comment on this clonotype: Possible read error: a much larger clone is one base away. The conserved phenylalanine or tryptophan normally closing the CDR3 is absent here, so this likely arose from a read error. J is TRBJ1-2 and V is TRBV28; D call uncertain. Germline CDR1 reads MDHEN; CDR2 reads SYDVKM. The CDR3 sequence is 13 residues long. V shed 3 bases and J shed 2 bases, with 7 bases lying between them. Here the CDR3 reads CASSLMGNYGYTS. The CDR3 region has the DNA TGTGCCAGCAGTTTGATGGGAAACTATGGCTACACCTCC.

In regard to this clonotype: No conserved phenylalanine or tryptophan ends this CDR3, so it is likely a read error. V usage is TRBV11-2 and J usage is TRBJ2-4; D is ambiguous. This CDR3 contains 15 residues. CDR1 is SGHAT, CDR2 FQNNGV, per germline. The CDR3 reads CASTTSAVAKSIQYL. Here the CDR3 DNA reads TGTGCCAGCACCACTTCGGCAGTAGCCAAAAGCATTCAGTACCTC.

With regard to this clonotype: This may arise from a read error, as a much more abundant clone is one base away. This chain joins TRBV7-8 and TRBJ2-1; TRBD1 matches at 9 bases. CDR1 SGHVS and CDR2 FQNEAQ come from the germline V gene. CDR3 length: 13 amino acids. J lost 10 bases, V lost 5 bases, and 6 bases had no gene match. In nucleotides, the CDR3 is TGTGCCAGCAGCATGGACAGGGGCCACGAGCAGTTCTTC. This sequence encodes CASSMDRGHEQFF.